The 29 T cell receptor beta chains reported below all come from one sample, sequenced in a study of cytomegalovirus exposure and HLA in healthy donors. This PCR relied on a set of 60 Vbeta primers and 13 Jbeta primers. Sequenced by immunoSEQ multiplex PCR; TCRdb stores in-frame clones only, minus some. The table lists some 120,000 clones, 80% of them singletons. Sequenced material: PBMCs. These receptors were obtained from a man aged 40-49 years in good health and CMV-seronegative.

Note on this clone: The same CDR3 also results from other DNA sequences found in this sample. The chain recombines TRBV6-6 with TRBJ2-7, with D possibly being TRBD1 (6 bases). In germline, CDR1 is MNHNY, CDR2 SVGAGI (reference sequence). Trimming took 5 bases from V and 2 from J, leaving 7 bases between them. This CDR3 comprises 12 residues. The CDR3, as DNA: TGTGCCAGCAGTCGGGACACCTACGAGCAGTACTTC. Translated: CASSRDTYEQYF.

CDR3 amino acids: CASSISLGASYEQYF. The CDR3 nucleotides are TGTGCCAGTAGTATTAGTTTGGGGGCCTCCTACGAGCAGTACTTC. The J gene is TRBJ2-7, the V gene TRBV19; tentatively, D is TRBD1 (6 bases). This CDR3 is built from 15 residues. V dropped 3 bases and J dropped 0 bases, with 12 bases sitting between them. Germline CDR1 LNHDA, CDR2 SQIVND (reference sequence).

The V call is TRBV5-4, the J call TRBJ2-2, with 7 bases matching TRBD2. This CDR3 region has 17 residues. From germline, CDR1 is SGHNT and CDR2 YYREEE (reference sequence). V trimming: 4 bases; J trimming: 2 bases; junction bases outside the gene matches: 11. This CDR3 is CASSQNPGTINTGELFF. The CDR3 DNA reads TGTGCCAGCAGCCAGAACCCCGGGACTATTAACACCGGGGAGCTGTTTTTT. The entire variable domain, with the rest obtained from reference TRBV5-4 and TRBJ2-2, is as follows: ETGVTQSPTHLIKTRGQQVTLRCSSQSGHNTVSWYQQALGQGPQFIFQYYREEENGRGNFPPRFSGLQFPNYSSELNVNALELDDSALYLCASSQNPGTINTGELFFGEGSRLTVL.

The chain couples TRBV28 to TRBJ2-7; 9 bases match TRBD1. Germline values: CDR1 MDHEN, CDR2 SYDVKM. V trimming: 5 bases; J trimming: 3 bases; junction bases outside the gene matches: 8. CDR3 length: 15 amino acids. CDR3 nucleotides: TGTGCCAGCAGTGACCCGGGACAGGGTCTCTACGAGCAGTACTTC. Its translation is CASSDPGQGLYEQYF.

The chain couples TRBV19 to TRBJ1-6; the D gene is possibly TRBD1 (5 bases). The CDR3 has 15 residues. Trimming removed 7 bases at V and 5 bases at J, with 15 bases between. CDR1 is LNHDA, CDR2 SQIVND, per germline (reference sequence). The CDR3 nucleotides read TGTGCCAGTATGCCAATCGGGGGGGATAATTCACCCCTCCACTTT. Translated, it gives CASMPIGGDNSPLHF.

This clone was observed a single time. The chain carries TRBV5-1 and TRBJ2-3; 10 nucleotides match TRBD2. Trimming removed 0 bases from V and 4 bases from J; junction bases left unmatched: 5. This CDR3 region has 16 residues. Germline lookup yields CDR1 SGHRS and CDR2 YFSETQ. The CDR3 DNA follows: TGCGCCAGCAGCTTGGCCCTTGGACTAGCGGCAGATACGCAGTATTTT. This sequence encodes CASSLALGLAADTQYF.

The sample holds one count of this clone. The rearrangement uses TRBV18 and TRBJ1-1; D is perhaps TRBD1 (6 bases). V lost 1 base, J lost 8 bases, and 8 bases lay in between. The CDR3 totals 12 residues. Germline V gives CDR1 KGHSH, CDR2 LQKENI. Here the CDR3 DNA reads TGTGCCAGCTCACCACTGGGGGCCGAAGCTTTCTTT. This gives the protein CASSPLGAEAFF.

There are a few counts of this clone. V usage is TRBV5-1 and J usage is TRBJ2-2; D not certain. The V end was cut by 3 bases, the J end by 7 bases, with 16 bases between. This CDR3 has 15 residues. Germline CDR1 is SGHRS and CDR2 is YFSETQ. In DNA, the CDR3 is TGCGCCAGCAGCTCCGTCCCACTCTCGGGCGGGGAGCTGTTTTTT. It is translated as CASSSVPLSGGELFF. Full variable domain (missing parts from reference TRBV5-1 and TRBJ2-2): KAGVTQTPRYLIKTRGQQVTLSCSPISGHRSVSWYQQTPGQGLQFLFEYFSETQRNKGNFPGRFSGRQFSNSRSEMNVSTLELGDSALYLCASSSVPLSGGELFFGEGSRLTVL.

Remarks on this clone: The sample carries other DNA sequences with the same CDR3. This chain connects TRBV5-1 to TRBJ2-2, with TRBD2 as a possible D gene (5 bases). The CDR3 spans 14 residues. V shed 4 bases and J shed 2 bases, with 9 bases lying between them. CDR1 and CDR2 (germline): SGHRS, YFSETQ. CDR3 nucleotide sequence: TGCGCCAGCAGCCCGGGAACAAACACCGGGGAGCTGTTTTTT. Amino acid sequence: CASSPGTNTGELFF.

The chain couples TRBV15 to TRBJ2-6; a possible D gene is TRBD1 (6 bases). V lost 6 bases and J lost 0, with 12 bases in between. There are 16 residues in the CDR3. Germline CDR1 and CDR2: LNHNV and YYDKDF (reference sequence). The CDR3 protein is CATSRTVASGANVLTF. CDR3 DNA sequence: TGTGCCACCAGTAGGACAGTAGCCTCTGGGGCCAACGTCCTGACTTTC.

The rearrangement joins TRBV7-8 to TRBJ2-7; 10 positions agree with TRBD2. The CDR3 spans 16 residues. Germline CDR1 is SGHVS and CDR2 is FQNEAQ. J gave up 5 bases and V 1 base, and 8 bases lay outside the gene matches. The CDR3 region has the DNA TGTGCCAGCAGCTTAGGTAGCCTAGCGGGGGCACACGAGCAGTACTTC. Translating it yields CASSLGSLAGAHEQYF.

This CDR3 reads CASSSDRGVRALHF. In nucleotides, the CDR3 is TGTGCCAGCAGCTCGGACAGAGGTGTTCGGGCCCTCCACTTT. The V call is TRBV5-6, the J call TRBJ1-6; perhaps TRBD1 as D (6 bases). CDR3 size: 14 residues. Between the trimmed V and J ends, which lost 3 bases and 14 bases, there was a span of 18 bases. Germline assignment: CDR1 SGHDT and CDR2 YYEEEE. The complete variable domain, with remaining parts taken from reference TRBV5-6 and TRBJ1-6, reads DAGVTQSPTHLIKTRGQQVTLRCSPKSGHDTVSWYQQALGQGPQFIFQYYEEEERQRGNFPDRFSGHQFPNYSSELNVNALLLGDSALYLCASSSDRGVRALHFGNGTRLTVT.

This rearrangement joins TRBV27 to TRBJ2-3; TRBD2 is a possible D gene (5 bases). The CDR3 extends over 11 amino acids. V lost 8 bases and J lost 10, with 13 bases in between. Germline assignment: CDR1 MNHEY and CDR2 SMNVEV (reference sequence). The CDR3 loop is CASEGPQAQYF. Here the CDR3 DNA reads TGTGCCAGCGAGGGTCCTCAAGCGCAGTATTTT.

This clone was detected a few times. The V and J genes are TRBV18 and TRBJ2-7; D call uncertain. Germline V gene sequence: CDR1 KGHSH, CDR2 LQKENI. The germline V and J ends were trimmed by 2 bases and 7 bases, with 12 bases remaining between them. The CDR3 consists of 13 residues. CDR3 in DNA: TGTGCCAGCTCACCATACAGCTATGGTGAGCAGTACTTC. It codes for CASSPYSYGEQYF.

The V and J genes are TRBV19 and TRBJ1-5; D gene unclear. CDR1 LNHDA and CDR2 SQIVND come from the germline V gene (reference sequence). V lost 5 bases and J 2 bases, leaving 16 bases between the germline ends. The CDR3 totals 16 residues. CDR3 sequence reads: CASSYTPRVGNQPQHF. CDR3 nucleotide sequence: TGTGCCAGTAGTTATACCCCCCGGGTGGGCAATCAGCCCCAGCATTTT.

The CDR3 bases are TGTGCCAGCAGTGGGGGGACAGGGGGAAAGGCCCAGTACTTC. Translated, it gives CASSGGTGGKAQYF. The V and J genes are TRBV2 and TRBJ2-5; 11 nucleotides match TRBD1. The CDR3 length is 14 residues. The germline gives CDR1 SNHLY, CDR2 FYNNEI. J gave up 9 bases and V 4 bases, and 7 bases lay outside the gene matches.

This rearrangement joins TRBV7-6 to TRBJ2-7; 9 bases agree with TRBD1. CDR1 and CDR2 from the germline V gene are SGHVS and FNYEAQ. V dropped 4 bases and J dropped 5; count of bases not matched to a gene: 3. This CDR3 region has 13 residues. The CDR3 loop reads CASSSGQGDEQYF. The DNA of the CDR3 is TGTGCCAGCAGCTCGGGACAGGGTGACGAGCAGTACTTC. Full variable domain (outside the CDR3, taken from reference TRBV7-6 and TRBJ2-7): GAGVSQSPRYKVTKRGQDVALRCDPISGHVSLYWYRQALGQGPEFLTYFNYEAQQDKSGLPNDRFSAERPEGSISTLTIQRTEQRDSAMYRCASSSGQGDEQYFGPGTRLTVT.

The chain employs TRBV27 and TRBJ1-3; 7 nucleotides match TRBD1. The DNA end lines up better with TRBJ2-2; the J call may be wrong. CDR1 is MNHEY and CDR2 is SMNVEV in the germline V gene (reference sequence). This CDR3 is built from 14 residues. CDR3 in amino acids: CAITGTAYSGELFF. The DNA for the CDR3 is TGTGCCATCACCGGGACAGCTTACTCCGGGGAGCTGTTTTTT.

V is TRBV4-1 and J is TRBJ2-5; TRBD1 is a possible D gene (6 bases). The CDR3 is 16 amino acids. Germline lookup yields CDR1 MGHRA and CDR2 YSYEKL. Trimming cost V 0 bases and J 5 bases, with 16 bases left between them. Here the CDR3 reads CASSQDSRGMVETQYF. As DNA, the CDR3 is TGCGCCAGCAGCCAAGATAGTAGGGGGATGGTTGAGACCCAGTACTTC.

This clone occurred a few times. J is TRBJ2-5 and V is TRBV23-1; 10 nucleotides line up with TRBD1. TRBV23-1 is annotated as an ORF whose role is uncertain. The J segment lost 6 bases and the V segment lost 0 bases, leaving 10 bases of the junction unmatched. CDR3 length: 17 residues. This CDR3 is CASSQSRTGGRRKTQYF. CDR3 DNA: TGCGCCAGCAGTCAATCCAGGACAGGGGGTCGACGGAAGACCCAGTACTTC.

Worth noting for this clone: The junction and the germline gene differ at one end; a read error may be behind it. The V gene is TRBV2, the J gene TRBJ2-5; D gene uncertain. CDR1 and CDR2 from the germline V gene are SNHLY and FYNNEI. The CDR3 is 13 residues long. CDR3 sequence reads: CASSEANREAQYF. DNA of the CDR3: TGTGCCAGCAGTGAAGCGAACCGAGAGGCCCAGTACTTC.

The chain has TRBV18 and TRBJ2-1, with D hard to call. Germline assignment: CDR1 KGHSH and CDR2 LQKENI. The CDR3 extends over 13 amino acids. Trimming removed 2 bases at V and 10 bases at J, with 12 bases between. The CDR3 region has the DNA TGTGCCAGCTCACCAGACGAGAGCGCCGAGCAGTTCTTC. It codes for CASSPDESAEQFF.

The chain joins TRBV2 to TRBJ2-5; 9 bases are a match to TRBD2. The germline V gene encodes CDR1 SNHLY and CDR2 FYNNEI. CDR3 size: 14 residues. Trimming at V came to 4 bases and at J to 1 base, leaving 1 base not matched to a gene. In DNA form, the CDR3 reads TGTGCCAGCAGTGGGCGGGGGGGCCAAGAGACCCAGTACTTC. This encodes CASSGRGGQETQYF. Using reference TRBV2 and TRBJ2-5 for the parts outside the CDR3, the full variable domain is EPEVTQTPSHQVTQMGQEVILRCVPISNHLYFYWYRQILGQKVEFLVSFYNNEISEKSEIFDDQFSVERPDGSNFTLKIRSTKLEDSAMYFCASSGRGGQETQYFGPGTRLLVL.

This chain connects TRBV2 to TRBJ1-2, with D possibly matching TRBD1 (6 bases). The CDR3 loop spans 14 amino acids. Per the germline V gene, CDR1 is SNHLY and CDR2 is FYNNEI. V shed 5 bases and J shed 7 bases, with 17 bases lying between them. Here the CDR3 reads CASSQNTGNPGYTF. CDR3 sequence (DNA): TGTGCCAGCAGTCAAAATACAGGGAATCCTGGCTACACCTTC.

The chain uses TRBV5-1 and TRBJ1-2; D ambiguous. This CDR3 contains 14 residues. The germline V gene has CDR1 SGHRS and CDR2 YFSETQ. V was pared by 4 bases and J by 4 bases, with 14 bases between. The CDR3 region has the DNA TGCGCCAGCAGCCCTGGTGGCGGCACCTATGGCTACACCTTC. It encodes CASSPGGGTYGYTF. The whole variable domain, remainder taken from reference TRBV5-1 and TRBJ1-2, is KAGVTQTPRYLIKTRGQQVTLSCSPISGHRSVSWYQQTPGQGLQFLFEYFSETQRNKGNFPGRFSGRQFSNSRSEMNVSTLELGDSALYLCASSPGGGTYGYTFGSGTRLTVV.

The rearrangement links TRBV5-1 to TRBJ2-2, with D maybe TRBD2 (6 bases). Germline CDR1 SGHRS, CDR2 YFSETQ. The ends were cut back, 0 bases at V and 3 bases at J, with 6 bases in the middle. This CDR3 spans 14 amino acids. CDR3 in amino acids: CASSLGLDTGELFF. The CDR3 bases are TGCGCCAGCAGCTTGGGACTAGACACCGGGGAGCTGTTTTTT.

This clone has a handful of counts. V is TRBV27 and J is TRBJ2-7, with 13 bases that match TRBD2. From germline, CDR1 is MNHEY and CDR2 SMNVEV (reference sequence). The CDR3 runs 16 residues. V trimming: 8 bases; J trimming: 5 bases; junction bases outside the gene matches: 12. CDR3 in amino acids: CASLRLAGGTKDEQYF. The CDR3 region has the DNA TGTGCCAGCCTGAGACTAGCGGGAGGCACTAAGGACGAGCAGTACTTC.

J is TRBJ1-5 and V is TRBV30; 8 nucleotides align to TRBD1. The CDR3 is 15 residues long. Unmatched junction bases numbered 7, after V lost 3 bases and J lost 3 bases. Germline V gene sequence: CDR1 GTSNPN, CDR2 SVGIG (reference sequence). The CDR3 DNA follows: TGTGCCTGGAGCCCGGGACAGGTCCCCAATCAGCCCCAGCATTTT. Translation gives CAWSPGQVPNQPQHF.

The gene calls are TRBV15 and TRBJ2-1; possible D gene TRBD1, 5 bases. Trimming took 4 bases from V and 5 from J, leaving 12 bases between them. The CDR3 totals 14 residues. The V gene's germline CDR1 is LNHNV and CDR2 YYDKDF (reference sequence). CDR3: CATSMRQKDNEQFF. CDR3 DNA sequence: TGTGCCACCAGCATGAGACAGAAAGACAATGAGCAGTTCTTC.